The 10 T cell receptor beta chains below were found in one sample sequenced in a study of T cell responses to AZD1222 COVID-19 vaccine (dated by TCRdb to 2020 to 2022). According to the study, the label for this sample's time point signals: about 28 days (+/-7) after the second vaccine dose. Libraries were made using the immunoSEQ multiplex PCR assay. As stored in TCRdb, this immuneACCESS dataset retains in-frame rearrangements with V and J assigned. A fraction of the clones does not appear; measured against another copy, unresolved V genes explain less than half of the discrepancy, and the remainder lacks a known reason. The sample records 250,000 to 300,000 clones, roughly 93% of which are singletons. The ten top clones hold less than 0.6% of the sample. This material consisted of peripheral blood, taken 28 days after the second AZD1222 dose. Source of these receptors: an adult who received the AZD1222 COVID-19 vaccine.

The rearrangement uses TRBV19 and TRBJ1-2; 7 nucleotides match TRBD1. This CDR3 is built from 12 residues. Germline V gene sequence: CDR1 LNHDA, CDR2 SQIVND (reference sequence). The V and J ends lost 6 bases and 8 bases, in that order; junction bases with no gene match: 6. The CDR3 DNA reads as TGTGCCAGTAGAAGGGACAGAAGCGGCTACACCTTC. The encoded protein is CASRRDRSGYTF.

V is TRBV6-2 or TRBV6-3 and J is TRBJ1-2; the match to TRBD1 covers 8 bases. Germline V gene sequence: CDR1 MNHEY, CDR2 SVGEGT. The CDR3 length is 14 residues. V trimming: 6 bases; J trimming: 4 bases; junction bases outside the gene matches: 7. The CDR3 is CASSPAGGFYGYTF. As DNA, the CDR3 is TGTGCCAGCAGCCCGGCAGGGGGCTTCTATGGCTACACCTTC.

This sequence joins TRBV28 and TRBJ1-5; 7 bases match TRBD1. CDR1 is MDHEN and CDR2 is SYDVKM in the germline V gene. This CDR3 comprises 13 residues. The trim removed 6 bases at V and 6 bases at J, leaving 5 bases unmatched. The CDR3 loop is CASRHRGSQPQHF. The CDR3 DNA reads TGTGCCAGCAGACACAGGGGAAGTCAGCCCCAGCATTTT.

This clone was detected only once. The V gene is TRBV9, the J gene TRBJ2-1; D gene uncertain. Trimming stripped 0 bases from V and 6 bases from J, with 10 bases between. The V gene's germline CDR1 is SGDLS and CDR2 YYNGEE. CDR3 length: 14 residues. CDR3 nucleotide sequence: TGTGCCAGCAGCGTAGGAGGCCTCTCCAATGAGCAGTTCTTC. As protein: CASSVGGLSNEQFF. Complete variable domain (other parts from reference TRBV9 and TRBJ2-1): DSGVTQTPKHLITATGQRVTLRCSPRSGDLSVYWYQQSLDQGLQFLIQYYNGEERAKGNILERFSAQQFPDLHSELNLSSLELGDSALYFCASSVGGLSNEQFFGPGTRLTVL.

The chain uses TRBV15 and TRBJ2-7; perhaps TRBD1 as D (6 bases). V was cut by 3 bases and J by 6 bases, with 12 bases left in between. The CDR3 is 13 amino acids. Germline values: CDR1 LNHNV, CDR2 YYDKDF (reference sequence). The CDR3 DNA reads TGTGCCACCAGCAGCAGGGACAATGCCGAGCAGTACTTC. Protein product: CATSSRDNAEQYF.

About this clone itself: The junction shows a germline mismatch at one end, possibly a read error. The genes are TRBV7-7 and TRBJ2-5; D not certain. This CDR3 contains 13 residues. Germline V gene lookup returns CDR1 SSHAT and CDR2 FNYEAQ (reference sequence). The CDR3 spells CASSLLYQETQYF. Here the CDR3 DNA reads TGTGCTAGCAGCCTCTTGTACCAAGAGACCCAGTACTTC.

The chain carries TRBV5-8 and TRBJ2-2, with 8 bases that match TRBD1. Looked up from germline, CDR1 is SGHTS and CDR2 is YDEGEE. V dropped 3 bases and J dropped 0; count of bases not matched to a gene: 4. CDR3 length equals 16 residues. This CDR3 reads CASSSRQGSNTGELFF. The CDR3 DNA is TGTGCCAGCAGCTCGCGACAGGGGTCGAACACCGGGGAGCTGTTTTTT. Full variable domain (outside the CDR3, taken from reference TRBV5-8 and TRBJ2-2): EAGVTQSPTHLIKTRGQQATLRCSPISGHTSVYWYQQALGLGLQFLLWYDEGEERNRGNFPPRFSGRQFPNYSSELNVNALELEDSALYLCASSSRQGSNTGELFFGEGSRLTVL.

The count of this clone is one. The chain combines TRBV10-3 with TRBJ1-6, with D perhaps matching TRBD1 (5 bases). With 3 bases removed from V and 5 bases from J, the gap between germline ends came to 11 bases. Germline values: CDR1 ENHRY, CDR2 SYGVKD. This CDR3 is 15 amino acids long. The CDR3 here is CAISERGPNNSPLHF. The CDR3 DNA sequence: TGTGCCATCAGTGAAAGGGGACCTAATAATTCACCCCTCCACTTT.

The chain carries TRBV28 and TRBJ1-2, with 9 bases that match TRBD1. Germline V gene data show CDR1 as MDHEN and CDR2 as SYDVKM. Losses at the gene ends were 6 bases for V and 2 bases for J; bases not matched to a gene: 7. The CDR3 covers 15 residues. CDR3 coding DNA: TGTGCCAGCAGGACCTTGGGACAGGGCAACTATGGCTACACCTTC. Amino acids: CASRTLGQGNYGYTF.

V gene TRBV6-6 combines with J gene TRBJ1-5, with 7 nucleotides matching TRBD1. The CDR3 spans 14 residues. V was pared by 7 bases and J by 6 bases, with 9 bases of the junction left unmatched. Germline CDR1 MNHNY, CDR2 SVGAGI (reference sequence). The CDR3 sequence is CASNPTGAAQPQHF. In nucleotides, the CDR3 is TGTGCCAGCAACCCAACAGGGGCCGCTCAGCCCCAGCATTTT.